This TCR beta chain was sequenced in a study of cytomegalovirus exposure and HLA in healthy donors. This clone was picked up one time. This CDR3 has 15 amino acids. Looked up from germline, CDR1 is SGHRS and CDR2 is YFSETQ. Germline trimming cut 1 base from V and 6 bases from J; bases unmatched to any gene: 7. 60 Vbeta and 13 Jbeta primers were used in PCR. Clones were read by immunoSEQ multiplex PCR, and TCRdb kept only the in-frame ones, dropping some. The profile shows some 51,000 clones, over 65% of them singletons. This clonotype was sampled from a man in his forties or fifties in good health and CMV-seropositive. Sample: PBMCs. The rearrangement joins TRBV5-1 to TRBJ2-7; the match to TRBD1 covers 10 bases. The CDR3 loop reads CASSLSGTGVFEQYF. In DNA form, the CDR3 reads TGCGCCAGCAGCTTGTCGGGGACAGGGGTATTCGAGCAGTACTTC.